Listed below are T cell receptor beta chains from one sample, sequenced in a study of blood T cells in healthy people across ages. TCRdb called the 5' RACE reads again in MiXCR, with one record for every CDR3 protein. This sample has approximately 1,000,000 distinct CDR3 sequences, with 35% to 40% found just once. Sample: blood. The source of these receptors is a young man in good health. The CDR3 runs from the conserved cysteine through the conserved F or W. The D gene is left open where the match is weak. Only part of the rows carry a size: once, few, many, or a class if the clone is expanded.

D	V	length	J	size	DNA	CDR3
.	TRBV20-1	14	TRBJ2-7	.	TGCAGTGCTTACCGACCACGAGACTACAATGAGCAGTACTTC	CSAYRPRDYNEQYF
.	TRBV10-3	13	TRBJ1-1	few	TGTGCCGCCGGGTCTTCTGGGGGCACTGAAGCTTTCTTT	CAAGSSGGTEAFF
.	TRBV14	13	TRBJ1-1	few	TGTGCCAGCAACCAGGGAGAGAACACTGAAGCTTTCTTT	CASNQGENTEAFF
.	TRBV4-2	17	TRBJ2-7	.	TGTGCCAGCAGCCAAGATGGGAGGATTCTCGACTCCTACGAGCAGTACTTC	CASSQDGRILDSYEQYF
.	TRBV5-1	15	TRBJ1-1	.	TGCGCCAGCAACTACGCTGACAGGCCGAACACTGAAGCTTTCTTT	CASNYADRPNTEAFF
.	TRBV7-2	15	TRBJ1-6	few	TGTGCCAGCAGCTCCAATAACCCCGACAGGCTTCACCTCCACTTT	CASSSNNPDRLHLHF
.	TRBV4-3	14	TRBJ1-2	few	TGCGCCAGCAGCCAAGAAGGGCAGGGCGCTGGCTACACCTTC	CASSQEGQGAGYTF
.	TRBV24-1	14	TRBJ2-3	few	TGTGCCACCAGTGAGGGCCTACTCCCAGATACGCAGTATTTT	CATSEGLLPDTQYF
.	TRBV6-5	16	TRBJ2-5	.	TGTGCCAGCAGTCCCCTTTTCGGGGGCACCCAAGAGACCCAGTACTTC	CASSPLFGGTQETQYF
.	TRBV2	14	TRBJ2-1	few	TGTGCCAGCAGCACCCCCCGGGGGTACAATGAGCAGTTCTTC	CASSTPRGYNEQFF
.	TRBV4-3	17	TRBJ2-1	.	TGCGCCAGCAGCCAACATAGTGGGCGGGGTGACCCAGGTGAGCAGTTCTTC	CASSQHSGRGDPGEQFF
.	TRBV4-3	16	TRBJ1-1	few	TGCGCCAGCAGCCAAGGGGAGGGCAGGGAGAACACTGAAGCTTTCTTT	CASSQGEGRENTEAFF
TRBD2	TRBV6-5	16	TRBJ2-3	few	TGTGCCAGCAGTTACTCTGGCGGGGGGGATACAGATACGCAGTATTTT	CASSYSGGGDTDTQYF
.	TRBV20-1	14	TRBJ1-5	.	TGCAGTGCTATTGGGGATTTTAGCAATCAGCCCCAGCATTTT	CSAIGDFSNQPQHF
.	TRBV2	13	TRBJ1-5	.	TGTGCCAGCAGCACGGCATGGAATCAGCCCCAGCATTTT	CASSTAWNQPQHF
TRBD1	TRBV27	16	TRBJ2-2	.	TGTGCCAGCAGAAATACAGGGGGGATAAGGACCGGGGAGCTGTTTTTT	CASRNTGGIRTGELFF
.	TRBV4-1	14	TRBJ2-2	.	TGCGCCAGCAGCCAACTACAGACCACCGGGGAGCTGTTTTTT	CASSQLQTTGELFF